This TCR beta chain is drawn from a study of circulating CD8 cells and anti-PD-1 response in melanoma (dated by TCRdb to 2020 to 2022). Regarding the research as a whole: Nivolumab was administered to patients intravenously at 3 mg/kg every 2 weeks. The TCR repertoire analysis covered roughly 11 melanoma patients: 7 non-responders and 4 responders. The melanoma cohort had around 13 patients, seven of whom got anti-PD-1 as first-line therapy, while the other six had previously had targeted therapy or immunotherapy. In on-treatment samples, a biotinylated anti-human IgG4 antibody was used to detect PD-1. Patients with complete or partial responses were classified as responders, and patients with stable or progressive disease (RECIST v1.1) were classified as non-responders.

These reads were obtained on a NextSeq 500. The QIAseq Immune Repertoire RNA Library Kit, Human TCR Panel was used to prepare TCR libraries from around 14 ng of total RNA. TCR libraries were sequenced on an Illumina NextSeq with a Mid Output V2 kit, and asymmetric 261x41 paired-end reads were used. Every TCR library was diluted to 3 to 5 nM, then pooled, denatured and loaded at roughly 0.91 pM. Per the authors' processing: Processing of the TCR FASTQ files took place in the QIAGEN GeneGlobe Data Analysis Center, and downstream analysis was done in R 3.5.2. Clonality was calculated as one minus Shannon entropy normalized by the log of the number of unique productive sequences. TRA or TRB clonotypes differing in abundance between baseline and M1 were identified within each subset by Fisher exact tests at 5% FDR. Differentially abundant clonotypes were grouped as emerging, expanding, contracting or non-expanding/contracting. Morisita's overlap index was used to measure repertoire overlap between patients. TCRdb reprocessed the public reads (quality trimming at Q25 with fastp, clone calling with MiXCR) and kept in-frame beta chains. Identical CDR3 protein sequences are pooled into one entry, listed with their most common genes and DNA. The V and J calls here are based on TCRdb, not the publication. In all, the sample holds approximately 150 distinct CDR3 sequences, and roughly a tenth of those were seen once. Clones ranked in the top ten supply approximately 60% of the sample.

The CDR3 runs 13 residues from the cysteine to the phenylalanine. Left in the record is the CDR3 DNA by itself, 39 bases read in frame from the first base. CDR1 and CDR2 are read off the germline V gene (reference sequence) as LNHDA and SQIVND. The V end loses 6 bases and the J end loses 2 bases, and a stretch of 10 bases separates them. Within its sample, this clonotype is medium-sized (0.01 to 0.1%). Its antigen has not been determined. No base quality information exists; no much larger clone differs at one position. The paper's findings and limits, for the study overall: Diversity was greatest in the DNEG repertoire, PD-1 and DPOS had similar and higher clonality, and TIGIT repertoires had the lowest diversity. Because of limited material, replicates were generally not included when the experiments were performed. Since no tumor material could be accessed, the researchers instead assessed tumor reactivity using peptide assays on expanded sorted subsets. Only baseline and M1 samples, drawn from a small cohort with few responders, went into the published TCR repertoire comparisons. The cohort included both treatment-naive and previously treated patients, and the authors noted that this mix could influence results. Repertoires were largely private between subsets, with under 8% of TRB clonotypes shared at M1; sharing was highest between DPOS and TIGIT.

Four subsets defined by PD-1 and/or TIGIT were sorted from live CD3+CD8+TCRalphabeta+ cells on a BD FACSAria II cell sorter. Circulating CD8 T cells were sorted into four subsets by PD-1 and TIGIT expression to characterize their relevance to anti-PD-1 therapy response. For every sorted CD8 T-cell subset, sequencing covered both the TCR alpha and the TCR beta chains. Peripheral blood was collected at three points: before the first anti-PD-1 injection, after two injections and after four injections. PBMCs were isolated immediately by Ficoll gradient centrifugation. Until use, PBMCs were cryopreserved in liquid nitrogen in RPMI containing roughly 20% FCS and roughly 10% DMSO. After thawing, PBMCs were stained with a viability dye plus antibodies against CD3, CD8alpha, TCRalphabeta, PD-1 and TIGIT. Total RNA was extracted with the RNeasy Kit, and a RIN above 7 was reached by every sample.

The source is a human donor with melanoma. This receptor chain uses TRBV19 and TRBJ2-5, with the D gene not clear enough to name. The input for sequencing was CD8+ T cells from PBMCs, taken at baseline or after one month of anti-PD-1 therapy (not recorded which). The nucleotide sequence reads as follows: TGTGCCAGTAGCGGCCTAACACAAGAGACCCAGTACTTC. Translation gives CASSGLTQETQYF.